The 5 T cell receptor beta chains listed next were all sequenced from one sample in a study of vaccination and CD4 T cells after COVID-19. Treatment reported: approximately 9-day PBMC culture with coronavirus spike peptide pools or control peptides (ViraFEST assay). The antigens these receptors bind are not known. Oncomine TCR Beta short-read sequencing was applied to DNA from cultured CD4+ T cells. Each CDR3 protein is one row after TCRdb ran MiXCR on the PCR reads. In the table there are a few thousand distinct CDR3 sequences, 21% of which are singletons. Sequencing input: CD4+ T cells from blood, cultured in vitro. The source of these receptors is a human donor who had recovered from COVID-19.

This clonotype is categorized as medium-sized. The CDR3 reads CASSEQGEGYTF. The CDR3 DNA reads TGTGCCAGCAGTGAACAAGGGGAGGGCTACACCTTC. The V and J genes are TRBV6-1 and TRBJ1-2; D is possibly TRBD1 (5 bases). The CDR3 is 12 residues long. Germline loops: CDR1 MNHNS, CDR2 SASEGT. Deletions cut 2 bases from V and 8 bases from J, with 9 bases between.

Regarding this clonotype: A much larger clone differs by one base, so this may be a read error. The rearrangement uses TRBV19 and TRBJ1-1, with D possibly matching TRBD1 (5 bases). CDR1 LNHDA and CDR2 SQIVND come from the germline V gene (reference sequence). The CDR3 is made up of 14 amino acids. DNA of the CDR3: TGTGCCAGTAGCAGAGGGACGCCTAACACTGAAACTTTCTTT. This encodes CASSRGTPNTETFF.

As for this clonotype: The conserved phenylalanine or tryptophan normally closing the CDR3 is absent here, so this likely arose from a read error. V usage is TRBV30 and J usage is TRBJ1-2; 7 nucleotides align to TRBD1. V gave up 0 bases and J gave up 4 bases; unmatched junction bases: 8. Germline lookup yields CDR1 GTSNPN and CDR2 SVGIG (reference sequence). The CDR3 consists of 15 residues. CDR3 in DNA: TGTGCCTGGAGTGTACCGACAGGGTCGGGCTATGGCTACACCCTC. This sequence encodes CAWSVPTGSGYGYTL.

This clonotype was seen only a few times. This chain uses TRBV4-1 with TRBJ2-1; 12 nucleotides align to TRBD2. Germline trimming cut 2 bases from V and 5 bases from J; bases unmatched to any gene: 4. The CDR3 is 16 residues long. Germline V gives CDR1 MGHRA, CDR2 YSYEKL. The CDR3 loop is CASSQSSSGGDNEQFF. CDR3 in DNA: TGCGCCAGCAGCCAATCGTCTAGCGGGGGGGACAATGAGCAGTTCTTC.

This clonotype was seen a few times. This chain links TRBV5-4 with TRBJ2-6, with D possibly called TRBD1 or TRBD2 (5 bases each). Germline V gives CDR1 SGHNT, CDR2 YYREEE (reference sequence). The germline V and J ends were trimmed by 6 bases and 2 bases, with 12 bases remaining between them. This CDR3 region has 15 residues. The CDR3 loop reads CASKQDLAGANVLTF. The DNA of the CDR3 is TGTGCCAGCAAACAGGACTTAGCTGGGGCCAACGTCCTGACTTTC.